Below are 30 T cell receptor beta chains sequenced from a single sample in a study of cytomegalovirus exposure and HLA in healthy donors. A multiplex PCR was run with 60 Vbeta primers and 13 Jbeta primers. TCRdb's copy holds only in-frame clones and misses some; the assay was immunoSEQ multiplex PCR. The table includes 180,000 or so clones, approximately 86% detected once. The sequencing input was PBMCs. These receptors all come from a woman in her thirties in good health and CMV-seronegative.

The CDR3 nucleotides are TGTGCCACGGGACTAGCGGGAAGCTACGAGCAGTACTTC. Amino acids: CATGLAGSYEQYF. The rearrangement uses TRBV27 and TRBJ2-7; 13 positions match TRBD2. From germline, CDR1 is MNHEY and CDR2 SMNVEV (reference sequence). V dropped 10 bases and J dropped 3; count of bases not matched to a gene: 3. CDR3 size: 13 residues.

The chain recombines TRBV28 with TRBJ1-2; D remains ambiguous. CDR1 MDHEN and CDR2 SYDVKM come from the germline V gene. Trimming stripped 4 bases from V and 4 bases from J, with 10 bases between. CDR3 length: 13 amino acids. CDR3 protein: CASSSAGGYGYTF. The CDR3 DNA sequence: TGTGCCAGCAGTTCCGCGGGAGGCTATGGCTACACCTTC.

This rearrangement joins TRBV29-1 to TRBJ2-2, with D unclear. Germline V gene sequence: CDR1 SQVTM, CDR2 ANQGSEA. V dropped 6 bases and J dropped 0 bases, with 2 bases sitting between them. This CDR3 is 11 amino acids long. CDR3 sequence: CSVANTGELFF. CDR3 sequence (DNA): TGCAGCGTCGCGAACACCGGGGAGCTGTTTTTT.

This clone was detected only once. The chain has TRBV15 and TRBJ2-5; 7 bases are a match to TRBD2. J was trimmed by 5 bases and V by 1 base; bases with no gene match: 1. Germline V gene lookup returns CDR1 LNHNV and CDR2 YYDKDF (reference sequence). The CDR3 runs to 13 residues. CDR3 sequence reads: CATSRGSGETQYF. The CDR3 coding sequence is TGTGCCACCAGCAGAGGTAGCGGGGAGACCCAGTACTTC.

The chain has TRBV18 and TRBJ2-5; 10 bases are shared with TRBD2. The germline V gene encodes CDR1 KGHSH and CDR2 LQKENI. The length of the CDR3 is 16 residues. After removal of 6 bases from V and 4 bases from J, the junction contained 11 bases not matched to a gene. In DNA, the CDR3 is TGTGCCAGCTCCCCTGTTAGCGGGGGGCCGGGAGAGACCCAGTACTTC. Protein product: CASSPVSGGPGETQYF.

The CDR3 DNA sequence: TGTGCCAGCAGCCAAGATCTAGATTCGTGGCAGTACTTC. The encoded protein is CASSQDLDSWQYF. The chain employs TRBV14 and TRBJ2-7, with D unresolved. Trimming removed 0 bases at V and 9 bases at J, with 12 bases between. The CDR3 has 13 amino acids. Germline loops: CDR1 SGHDN, CDR2 FVKESK. Full variable domain (remainder filled in from reference TRBV14 and TRBJ2-7): EAGVTQFPSHSVIEKGQTVTLRCDPISGHDNLYWYRRVMGKEIKFLLHFVKESKQDESGMPNNRFLAERTGGTYSTLKVQPAELEDSGVYFCASSQDLDSWQYFGPGTRLTVT.

CDR3 bases: TGCGCCAGCAGCGAGTACAGGGGAGGTGGGGCCAACGTCCTGACTTTC. Its translation is CASSEYRGGGANVLTF. V usage is TRBV5-1 and J usage is TRBJ2-6; D possibly corresponds to TRBD1 (7 bases). The CDR3 extends over 16 amino acids. V lost 4 bases, J lost 3 bases, and 14 bases lay in between. CDR1 and CDR2 from the germline V gene are SGHRS and YFSETQ.

The rearrangement links TRBV28 to TRBJ2-3, with 8 bases lining up with TRBD2. The germline gives CDR1 MDHEN, CDR2 SYDVKM. CDR3 size: 14 residues. J was trimmed by 1 base and V by 5 bases; bases with no gene match: 2. The CDR3 region has the DNA TGTGCCAGCAGTCCGGGGGGGGGCACAGATACGCAGTATTTT. Amino acid sequence: CASSPGGGTDTQYF.

The chain recombines TRBV10-3 with TRBJ2-2; TRBD1 matches at 8 bases. The CDR3 totals 15 residues. Germline values: CDR1 ENHRY, CDR2 SYGVKD. V was pared by 5 bases and J by 5 bases, with 7 bases of the junction left unmatched. The CDR3 here is CAISQGAPGTGELFF. CDR3 coding DNA: TGTGCCATCAGTCAGGGGGCGCCGGGGACCGGGGAGCTGTTTTTT.

The chain combines TRBV19 with TRBJ2-2; D is perhaps TRBD2 (5 bases). Trimming shortened V by 3 bases and J by 0 bases, and 8 bases separated the two germline ends. This CDR3 contains 15 residues. Looked up from germline, CDR1 is LNHDA and CDR2 is SQIVND (reference sequence). The CDR3 here is CASSIGLPNTGELFF. DNA for the CDR3: TGTGCCAGTAGTATTGGACTCCCGAACACCGGGGAGCTGTTTTTT.

Only a few counts were recorded for this clone. The V gene is TRBV5-5, the J gene TRBJ2-4; D unresolved. The CDR3 runs 14 residues. Germline lookup yields CDR1 SGHKS and CDR2 YYEKEE (reference sequence). The V gene lost 6 bases and the J gene lost 0 bases, with 10 bases spanning the gap. CDR3 in DNA: TGTGCCAGCAACCTTGTACTAGCCAAAAACATTCAGTACTTC. Protein product: CASNLVLAKNIQYF.

V gene TRBV27 combines with J gene TRBJ2-5; a weak D match, TRBD2 (7 bases). Germline-derived CDR1 and CDR2 are MNHEY and SMNVEV (reference sequence). The CDR3 runs to 15 residues. Trimming shortened V by 5 bases and J by 5 bases, and 18 bases separated the two germline ends. CDR3 DNA: TGTGCCAGCAGTGACCGGGGGGCGAATACGGAGACCCAGTACTTC. Translating it yields CASSDRGANTETQYF.

V usage is TRBV28 and J usage is TRBJ2-7; 8 positions match TRBD2. This CDR3 contains 14 residues. CDR1 is MDHEN, CDR2 SYDVKM, per germline. V lost 3 bases, J lost 2 bases, and 3 bases stayed unmatched. CDR3 loop: CASSFRGGTYEQYF. The CDR3 nucleotides read TGTGCCAGCAGTTTTCGCGGGGGGACCTACGAGCAGTACTTC.

The genes are TRBV7-9 and TRBJ1-4; 7 nucleotides agree with TRBD1. Per germline, CDR1 SEHNR and CDR2 FQNEAQ (reference sequence). The junction had 8 bases not matched to a gene; V was cut back by 5 bases and J by 8 bases. This CDR3 is 14 amino acids long. The chain's CDR3 is CASSPEGGREKLFF. As DNA, the CDR3 is TGTGCCAGCAGCCCGGAAGGGGGCCGGGAAAAACTGTTTTTT.

The V and J genes are TRBV11-2 and TRBJ2-7; the D gene is possibly TRBD1 (5 bases). Germline V gene data show CDR1 as SGHAT and CDR2 as FQNNGV. This CDR3 is built from 17 residues. Trimming stripped 1 base from V and 3 bases from J, with 19 bases between. CDR3 DNA sequence: TGTGCCAGCAGCTTAGCATCTTCCAAAGGGGAATACTACGAGCAGTACTTC. This codes for CASSLASSKGEYYEQYF. The full variable domain, completed using reference TRBV11-2 and TRBJ2-7, is EAGVAQSPRYKIIEKRQSVAFWCNPISGHATLYWYQQILGQGPKLLIQFQNNGVVDDSQLPKDRFSAERLKGVDSTLKIQPAKLEDSAVYLCASSLASSKGEYYEQYFGPGTRLTVT.

The chain recombines TRBV28 with TRBJ1-5; 7 bases are a match to TRBD1. J gave up 8 bases and V 2 bases, and 9 bases lay outside the gene matches. Germline CDR1 and CDR2: MDHEN and SYDVKM. The CDR3 contains 15 residues. Written as DNA, the CDR3 is TGTGCCAGCAGTTTACCCGGACAGGACCCAAAGCCCCAGCATTTT. Protein sequence: CASSLPGQDPKPQHF.

The gene calls are TRBV2 and TRBJ2-1; 7 bases agree with TRBD1. Germline values: CDR1 SNHLY, CDR2 FYNNEI. CDR3 length equals 15 residues. Trimming cost V 5 bases and J 5 bases; bases outside gene matches: 9. Here the CDR3 reads CASSSSRDSNNEQFF. The CDR3 DNA reads as TGTGCCAGCAGTTCCAGCCGGGACAGCAACAATGAGCAGTTCTTC.

V and J are TRBV11-2 and TRBJ2-1; weak D call: TRBD2 (5 bases). The CDR3 is made up of 12 amino acids. Germline lookup yields CDR1 SGHAT and CDR2 FQNNGV. V lost 1 base and J lost 15, with 13 bases in between. CDR3 in amino acids: CASSLGPKDLFF. CDR3 nucleotide sequence: TGTGCCAGCAGCTTAGGACCCAAGGACTTGTTCTTC.

The chain joins TRBV19 to TRBJ2-5, with D possibly TRBD1 on 5 matching bases. V lost 10 bases to trimming and J lost 0 bases, with 9 bases between them. CDR1 is LNHDA, CDR2 SQIVND, per germline (reference sequence). The CDR3 extends over 12 amino acids. The CDR3 loop is CAKVTDQETQYF. The CDR3 DNA reads TGTGCCAAAGTGACAGACCAAGAGACCCAGTACTTC.

The J gene is TRBJ2-4, the V gene TRBV5-1; possibly TRBD2 for D (7 bases). Trimming took 4 bases from V and 1 from J, leaving 18 bases between them. This CDR3 is 17 amino acids long. Per the germline V gene, CDR1 is SGHRS and CDR2 is YFSETQ. The CDR3 nucleotides read TGCGCCAGCAGCGGGGGACAACGGGGGGCGGCCAAAAACATTCAGTACTTC. This sequence encodes CASSGGQRGAAKNIQYF. The full variable domain, its missing parts supplied by reference TRBV5-1 and TRBJ2-4, is KAGVTQTPRYLIKTRGQQVTLSCSPISGHRSVSWYQQTPGQGLQFLFEYFSETQRNKGNFPGRFSGRQFSNSRSEMNVSTLELGDSALYLCASSGGQRGAAKNIQYFGAGTRLSVL.

The CDR3 is CASRRAFGTGVDYEQYF. The CDR3 DNA reads TGCGCCAGCCGGAGGGCTTTCGGGACAGGGGTCGACTACGAGCAGTACTTC. The V gene is TRBV5-1, the J gene TRBJ2-7, with 10 positions matching TRBD1. Trimming took 7 bases from V and 3 from J; bases not matched to a gene: 16. Germline V gene sequence: CDR1 SGHRS, CDR2 YFSETQ. CDR3 size: 17 residues.

The chain recombines TRBV5-1 with TRBJ2-3, with D uncertain. V was clipped by 0 bases and J by 0 bases, with 8 bases between them. Germline loops: CDR1 SGHRS, CDR2 YFSETQ. The CDR3 spans 15 residues. As DNA, the CDR3 is TGCGCCAGCAGCTTGGGTCTTACTAGCACAGATACGCAGTATTTT. Amino acids: CASSLGLTSTDTQYF.

V is TRBV5-1 and J is TRBJ2-1, with D possibly being TRBD2 (7 bases). Germline loops: CDR1 SGHRS, CDR2 YFSETQ. V shed 2 bases and J shed 6 bases, with 15 bases lying between them. The CDR3 length is 15 residues. CDR3 coding DNA: TGCGCCAGCAGCTTCGGCGGGGGCAGTTTCAATGAGCAGTTCTTC. This translates into CASSFGGGSFNEQFF. Full variable domain (rest looked up from reference TRBV5-1 and TRBJ2-1): KAGVTQTPRYLIKTRGQQVTLSCSPISGHRSVSWYQQTPGQGLQFLFEYFSETQRNKGNFPGRFSGRQFSNSRSEMNVSTLELGDSALYLCASSFGGGSFNEQFFGPGTRLTVL.

The V call is TRBV28, the J call TRBJ1-2, with no clear D. Trimming stripped 2 bases from V and 5 bases from J, with 9 bases between. The V gene's germline CDR1 is MDHEN and CDR2 SYDVKM. The CDR3 is 13 residues long. The CDR3 DNA reads as TGTGCCAGCAGTTTACCGGGGAGTTATGGCTACACCTTC. Its protein is CASSLPGSYGYTF.

This clone came up a few times. The chain combines TRBV9 with TRBJ1-1; no clear D. The CDR3 runs 14 residues. The germline gives CDR1 SGDLS, CDR2 YYNGEE. With 1 base removed from V and 0 bases from J, the gap between germline ends came to 7 bases. The CDR3 loop reads CASSVNTMNTEAFF. CDR3 DNA sequence: TGTGCCAGCAGCGTAAACACCATGAACACTGAAGCTTTCTTT.

This sequence joins TRBV2 and TRBJ2-5; 8 positions match TRBD2. V was clipped by 6 bases and J by 4 bases; unmatched bases: 10. Germline V gene lookup returns CDR1 SNHLY and CDR2 FYNNEI. This CDR3 region has 15 residues. CDR3 amino acids: CASSSGREGAETQYF. CDR3 nucleotide sequence: TGTGCCAGCAGCTCTGGCCGGGAGGGTGCAGAGACCCAGTACTTC.

The chain has TRBV25-1 and TRBJ2-5, with D possibly TRBD2 on 7 matching bases. The CDR3 length is 13 residues. Germline-derived CDR1 and CDR2 are MGHDK and SYGVNS. Trimming left V 6 bases short and J 5 bases short, with 13 bases between. This CDR3 reads CASRWGGGETQYF. CDR3 bases: TGTGCCAGCAGATGGGGGGGCGGGGAGACCCAGTACTTC.

The chain joins TRBV4-1 to TRBJ2-1; the match to TRBD2 covers 10 bases. J lost 5 bases, V lost 0 bases, and 10 bases had no gene match. There are 18 residues in the CDR3. Germline values: CDR1 MGHRA, CDR2 YSYEKL. CDR3 DNA sequence: TGCGCCAGCAGCCAAGATCCGGCTAGCGGGAGAATCCACAATGAGCAGTTCTTC. It is translated as CASSQDPASGRIHNEQFF.

The chain combines TRBV5-6 with TRBJ2-4; 10 bases map to TRBD1. The CDR3 runs 15 residues. The J segment lost 5 bases and the V segment lost 4 bases, leaving 6 bases of the junction unmatched. Per the germline V gene, CDR1 is SGHDT and CDR2 is YYEEEE. The CDR3 DNA reads as TGTGCCAGCAGCATACGGACAGGGGGGGAAAACATTCAGTACTTC. Protein sequence: CASSIRTGGENIQYF.

The chain couples TRBV6-1 to TRBJ2-7; 8 nucleotides agree with TRBD1. Trimming cost V 6 bases and J 1 base; bases outside gene matches: 8. CDR1 MNHNS and CDR2 SASEGT come from the germline V gene. CDR3 length: 15 residues. As DNA, the CDR3 is TGTGCCAGCAGGCTAGGGACAGGTATTTCCTACGAGCAGTACTTC. Protein sequence: CASRLGTGISYEQYF.